These 22 T cell receptor beta chains came from one sample sequenced in a study of regulatory T cells in long-lasting Graves disease. Time point denoted: newly diagnosed GD, antithyroid drugs for less than 3 months. PBMCs were the source of the RNA used for TCR sequencing. Building the TCR beta libraries relied on iRepertoire HTBI primers, and CDR3 regions underwent Arm-PCR. MiXCR, run by TCRdb on the multiplex PCR reads, gives a single entry per CDR3 protein. The data hold approximately 540,000 distinct CDR3 sequences, with about 12% observed a single time. These same data were also listed under a study on T cells in Graves' hyperthyroidism and ophthalmopathy.

Source: peripheral blood mononuclear cells (PBMCs), taken at new diagnosis, from a patient treated with antithyroid drugs. Source of these receptors: a woman aged 30 to 39 with Graves disease.

This clonotype was observed many times. The V and J genes are TRBV11-2 and TRBJ2-1; D gene unclear. Germline V gives CDR1 SGHAT, CDR2 FQNNGV. The CDR3 contains 14 residues. V shed 10 bases and J shed 0 bases, with 13 bases lying between them. CDR3 in amino acids: CATRSRSSYNEQFF. In nucleotides, the CDR3 is TGTGCCACCCGTAGCAGAAGCTCCTACAATGAGCAGTTCTTC.

This clonotype was detected many times. The genes are TRBV7-7 and TRBJ2-2; D possibly corresponds to TRBD1 (6 bases). Germline CDR1 SSHAT, CDR2 FNYEAQ (reference sequence). The CDR3 is 14 amino acids. The V gene lost 5 bases and the J gene lost 6 bases, with 13 bases spanning the gap. CDR3 nucleotides: TGTGCCAGCAGCATCAACAGGGATGCCGGGGAGCTGTTTTTT. Protein: CASSINRDAGELFF.

This clonotype has only a few counts. The rearrangement joins TRBV7-3 to TRBJ1-1; weak D call: TRBD1 (6 bases). There are 13 residues in the CDR3. Deletions cut 5 bases from V and 10 bases from J, with 17 bases between. CDR1 and CDR2 (germline): SGHTA, FQGTGA. The CDR3 coding sequence is TGTGCCAGCAGCCGCACAGGGTTTGATCGAGCTTTCTTT. The encoded protein is CASSRTGFDRAFF.

This clonotype was detected ten times or more. This chain links TRBV7-2 with TRBJ2-3, with D possibly matching TRBD2 (6 bases). The CDR3 sequence is 15 residues long. CDR1 and CDR2 from the germline V gene are SGHTA and FQGNSA. The germline V and J ends were trimmed by 4 bases and 8 bases, with 19 bases remaining between them. The CDR3, as DNA: TGTGCCAGCAGCTCACGGGCCGCGGGACCCTCTACGCAGTATTTT. This gives the protein CASSSRAAGPSTQYF.

This clonotype was observed at least ten times. The V call is TRBV13, the J call TRBJ1-1; D is possibly TRBD1 (5 bases). Germline assignment: CDR1 PRHDT and CDR2 FYEKMQ (reference sequence). This CDR3 has 17 amino acids. V was trimmed by 5 bases and J by 6 bases, leaving 25 bases between them. Here the CDR3 DNA reads TGTGCCAGCAGCATAAGTGTGGCAGGGCGGTATTTCCCTGAAGCTTTCTTT. Amino acids: CASSISVAGRYFPEAFF.

As to this clonotype: Being one base from a much bigger clone, this may be a read error. The rearrangement joins TRBV28 to TRBJ1-4, with 8 bases matching TRBD1. This CDR3 contains 14 residues. After removal of 9 bases from V and 10 bases from J, the junction contained 13 bases not matched to a gene. Germline V CDR1 and CDR2: MDHEN, SYDVKM. The CDR3 sequence is CASSPGQEDGKLFF. The CDR3 nucleotides read TGTGCCAGTAGTCCGGGACAGGAGGATGGAAAACTGTTTTTT.

This clonotype was found many times. One junction end does not reproduce the germline sequence, and a read error may be involved. V gene TRBV11-3 combines with J gene TRBJ1-1, with 7 bases identical to TRBD1. Per germline, CDR1 SGHNT and CDR2 YENEEA. CDR3 length: 15 amino acids. The CDR3 coding sequence is TGTGCCAGCAGCTTAAAGGGGGCCTCGCCATCTGAAACTTTCTTT. This translates into CASSLKGASPSETFF.

The CDR3: CASSFRPAGVTDTQYF. DNA for the CDR3: TGTGCCAGCAGTTTCAGGCCAGCGGGAGTAACAGATACGCAGTATTTT. The rearrangement joins TRBV6-2 or TRBV6-3 to TRBJ2-3; 8 bases are shared with TRBD2. Germline V gives CDR1 MNHEY, CDR2 SVGEGT. The CDR3 consists of 16 residues. The trim removed 4 bases at V and 3 bases at J, leaving 9 bases unmatched.

Ten or more counts support this clonotype. The J gene is TRBJ2-3, the V gene TRBV29-1, with 9 bases aligning to TRBD1. V dropped 4 bases and J dropped 4; count of bases not matched to a gene: 9. The CDR3 has 15 amino acids. From germline, CDR1 is SQVTM and CDR2 ANQGSEA. The CDR3 nucleotides are TGCAGCGTTGGCCGAACAGGGGGCCACGCAGATACGCAGTATTTT. Its translation: CSVGRTGGHADTQYF.

This clonotype has just a few counts. A much more abundant neighbour one base away suggests this may be a read error. The J gene is TRBJ1-5, the V gene TRBV12-3 or TRBV12-4; maybe TRBD1 (5 bases). V was trimmed by 6 bases and J by 2 bases, leaving 11 bases between them. The CDR3 covers 14 residues. CDR3 DNA: TGTGCCAGCAGAAATCGAGGGGGCAATCAGCCCCAGCATTTT. Translating it yields CASRNRGGNQPQHF.

This clonotype was picked up many times. This chain connects TRBV5-5 to TRBJ2-7; no clear D gene. Germline V gene sequence: CDR1 SGHKS, CDR2 YYEKEE (reference sequence). Trimming shortened V by 4 bases and J by 0 bases, and 20 bases separated the two germline ends. This CDR3 is built from 17 residues. The CDR3 sequence: CASSPSLGSRYSYEQYF. CDR3 in DNA: TGTGCCAGCAGCCCCTCTCTGGGTAGCAGATACTCCTACGAGCAGTACTTC.

This clonotype was seen only a few times. Here the CDR3 DNA reads TGCGCCAGCAGCCACTACGTACCCGGGGAGGGCCTTCAGGATCGGGAAGAGACCCAGTACTTC. Its protein is CASSHYVPGEGLQDREETQYF. V is TRBV4-3 and J is TRBJ2-5; TRBD2 matches 7 bases. V shed 3 bases, J shed 3 bases, and the junction held 25 bases outside the gene matches. CDR1 and CDR2 (germline): LGHNA, YSLEER. This CDR3 region has 21 residues.

This clonotype was seen many times. The chain employs TRBV28 and TRBJ2-6, with D perhaps given as TRBD1 or TRBD2 (5 bases each). CDR1 and CDR2 from the germline V gene are MDHEN and SYDVKM. The V gene lost 4 bases and the J gene lost 0 bases, with 16 bases spanning the gap. This CDR3 is 18 amino acids long. DNA of the CDR3: TGTGCCAGCAGTTCAGGCCCGGGACCGTCCTCTGGGGCCAACGTCCTGACTTTC. Translation: CASSSGPGPSSGANVLTF.

V gene TRBV14 combines with J gene TRBJ2-7; no clear D gene. From germline, CDR1 is SGHDN and CDR2 FVKESK. The CDR3 has 13 residues. V lost 1 base to trimming and J lost 9 bases, with 13 bases between them. The CDR3 spells CASSQVIESAQYF. In DNA form, the CDR3 reads TGTGCCAGCAGCCAAGTTATCGAGTCTGCGCAGTACTTC.

At least ten counts were recorded for this clonotype. V is TRBV15 and J is TRBJ2-6; D gene ambiguous. Germline lookup yields CDR1 LNHNV and CDR2 YYDKDF (reference sequence). The CDR3 has 19 amino acids. V was trimmed by 1 base and J by 1 base, leaving 17 bases between them. The CDR3 loop is CATSRVAARVFSGANVLTF. The DNA of the CDR3 is TGTGCCACCAGCAGAGTTGCGGCCAGAGTTTTTTCTGGGGCCAACGTCCTGACTTTC.

This clonotype was recorded many times. V gene TRBV6-2 or TRBV6-3 combines with J gene TRBJ2-7; possibly TRBD1 for D (6 bases). The germline V and J ends were trimmed by 6 bases and 0 bases, with 15 bases remaining between them. The CDR3 totals 15 residues. Germline loops: CDR1 MNHEY, CDR2 SVGEGT. The CDR3 bases are TGTGCCAGCAGCCCATACCGGGACATCTCCTACGAGCAGTACTTC. Its translation: CASSPYRDISYEQYF.

The chain is built from TRBV3-1 and TRBJ1-2; TRBD1 is a possible D gene (5 bases). V gave up 0 bases and J gave up 4 bases, with 12 bases separating them. Germline V gene sequence: CDR1 LGHDT, CDR2 YNNKEL (reference sequence). The CDR3 totals 15 residues. The CDR3 loop reads CASSQDWAGSYGYTF. The CDR3 DNA sequence: TGTGCCAGCAGCCAAGATTGGGCAGGGAGCTATGGCTACACCTTC.

The sample holds many counts of this clonotype. V usage is TRBV7-3 and J usage is TRBJ2-1, with 8 positions matching TRBD1. The trim removed 3 bases at V and 6 bases at J, leaving 1 base unmatched. The CDR3 is made up of 13 amino acids. In germline, CDR1 is SGHTA, CDR2 FQGTGA. This CDR3 is CASSFGQGNEQFF. CDR3 bases: TGTGCCAGCAGCTTCGGACAGGGCAATGAGCAGTTCTTC.

As concerns this clonotype: This clone may be a read error of a much larger clone one base away. CDR3: CASSLDYRVSGYTF. DNA of the CDR3: TGTGCCAGCAGCTTAGATTACAGGGTGAGTGGCTACACCTTC. This rearrangement joins TRBV7-2 to TRBJ1-2; TRBD1 is a possible D gene (6 bases). V was pared by 1 base and J by 7 bases, with 13 bases between. From germline, CDR1 is SGHTA and CDR2 FQGNSA. The CDR3 runs 14 residues.

A few counts support this clonotype. The CDR3 bases are TGTGCCAGCAGTGAATCTCCCGTCTTCGGGGATTCACCCCTCCACTTT. This codes for CASSESPVFGDSPLHF. The gene calls are TRBV6-1 and TRBJ1-6; unclear D gene. The CDR3 has 16 amino acids. Germline lookup yields CDR1 MNHNS and CDR2 SASEGT. Between the trimmed V and J ends, which lost 2 bases and 8 bases, there was a span of 16 bases.

At least ten counts were recorded for this clonotype. This sequence joins TRBV6-1 and TRBJ1-4; tentative D call: TRBD1 (5 bases). This CDR3 spans 13 amino acids. Germline CDR1 and CDR2: MNHNS and SASEGT. Trimming took 4 bases from V and 10 from J, leaving 13 bases between them. The CDR3 region is CASSAGQIGKLFF. The CDR3 region has the DNA TGTGCCAGCAGTGCGGGGCAGATCGGAAAACTGTTTTTT.

This chain joins TRBV7-9 and TRBJ2-1; 7 bases map to TRBD2. The germline CDR1 and CDR2 sequences are SEHNR and FQNEAQ (reference sequence). The CDR3 extends over 15 amino acids. V was clipped by 4 bases and J by 5 bases; unmatched bases: 8. CDR3 residues: CASSYRLAAHNEQFF. The CDR3 DNA is TGTGCCAGCAGCTATCGACTAGCCGCGCACAATGAGCAGTTCTTC.